The next 22 T cell receptor beta chains were all read from a single sample in a study of blood T cell repertoires in COVID-19. Assay: immunoSEQ multiplex PCR; the TCRdb copy retains only in-frame clones and omits some. The sample holds about 250,000 clones; approximately 86% are singletons and the top ten take roughly 1.7%. Sequenced sample: PBMCs or T cells enriched from blood (not recorded which). These TCRs come from a woman in her forties or fifties who had recovered from COVID-19.

The chain has TRBV9 and TRBJ1-6, with a possible D match to TRBD1 (6 bases). Germline V lookup: CDR1 SGDLS, CDR2 YYNGEE. The V gene lost 0 bases and the J gene lost 9 bases, with 16 bases spanning the gap. The CDR3 covers 16 residues. CDR3 sequence: CASSVEGGTSLSPLHF. CDR3 sequence (DNA): TGTGCCAGCAGCGTAGAGGGTGGGACATCACTTTCACCCCTCCACTTT.

The chain recombines TRBV24-1 with TRBJ2-7; no clear D gene. Per the germline V gene, CDR1 is KGHDR and CDR2 is SFDVKD. The V end lost 4 bases, the J end lost 3 bases, and 3 bases lay between the germline ends. The CDR3 sequence is 11 residues long. CDR3 amino acids: CATSDNYEQYF. Here the CDR3 DNA reads TGTGCCACCAGTGACAACTACGAGCAGTACTTC.

V usage is TRBV7-9 and J usage is TRBJ1-2; D may be TRBD1 (6 bases). The CDR3 sequence is 18 residues long. V was shortened by 5 bases and J by 3 bases, with 25 bases between the two germline ends. In germline, CDR1 is SEHNR, CDR2 FQNEAQ (reference sequence). Written as DNA, the CDR3 is TGTGCCAGCAGCCCATTATCGGGCAGGGGAAAGAAGGACTATGGCTACACCTTC. It encodes CASSPLSGRGKKDYGYTF.

This rearrangement joins TRBV10-1 to TRBJ2-2; possible D gene TRBD2, 6 bases. CDR1 WNHNN and CDR2 SYGVQD come from the germline V gene (reference sequence). Trimming removed 6 bases at V and 6 bases at J, with 14 bases between. This CDR3 contains 14 residues. CDR3 DNA sequence: TGCGCCAGCAGGAGGGACTCGGGGGCCGGGGAGCTGTTTTTT. Amino acids: CASRRDSGAGELFF.

The J gene is TRBJ2-1, the V gene TRBV14, with TRBD2 identical over 14 bases. The CDR3 runs 17 residues. With 2 bases clipped from V and 8 bases from J, the junction kept 8 bases outside the gene matches. Germline CDR1 reads SGHDN; CDR2 reads FVKESK. DNA for the CDR3: TGTGCCAGCAGCCAACCAGGACTAGCGGGAGGTATCGATGAGCAGTTCTTC. This codes for CASSQPGLAGGIDEQFF.

V usage is TRBV2 and J usage is TRBJ1-6; TRBD1 matches at 7 bases. The CDR3 spans 14 residues. V shed 8 bases and J 0 bases; nucleotides not matched to a gene: 1. Germline V lookup: CDR1 SNHLY, CDR2 FYNNEI. CDR3 sequence (DNA): TGTGCCAGCCAGGGGGGCTCCTATAATTCACCCCTCCACTTT. Its protein product is CASQGGSYNSPLHF.

J is TRBJ2-3 and V is TRBV28; 7 nucleotides align to TRBD2. Germline values: CDR1 MDHEN, CDR2 SYDVKM. V lost 10 bases and J lost 0; bases outside the gene matches: 7. This CDR3 comprises 14 residues. The CDR3 here is CATLAETSTDTQYF. CDR3 bases: TGTGCCACCCTAGCGGAGACTAGCACAGATACGCAGTATTTT.

This sequence joins TRBV9 and TRBJ2-1; 12 positions agree with TRBD2. The V gene end was trimmed by 0 bases and the J gene end by 8 bases; junction bases not matched to a gene: 12. Germline assignment: CDR1 SGDLS and CDR2 YYNGEE. The length of the CDR3 is 18 residues. The CDR3 loop reads CASSVDGLAGNWVHEQFF. CDR3 nucleotide sequence: TGTGCCAGCAGCGTAGATGGACTAGCGGGAAACTGGGTCCATGAGCAGTTCTTC.

The V and J genes are TRBV27 and TRBJ2-2; D uncertain. CDR1 and CDR2 (germline): MNHEY, SMNVEV (reference sequence). This CDR3 has 14 amino acids. V was pared by 1 base and J by 7 bases, with 10 bases between. CDR3 residues: CASSLLSRGGELFF. The CDR3 region has the DNA TGTGCCAGCAGTTTATTATCGCGAGGCGGGGAGCTGTTTTTT.

This clone was picked up one time. The chain combines TRBV4-2 with TRBJ2-5; TRBD1 might be the D (5 bases). Trimming stripped 0 bases from V and 5 bases from J, with 10 bases between. This CDR3 has 14 amino acids. Germline assignment: CDR1 LGHNA and CDR2 YNFKEQ. The CDR3 coding sequence is TGTGCCAGCAGCCAAGATGCAGGGCGGGAGACCCAGTACTTC. As protein: CASSQDAGRETQYF.

The genes are TRBV5-1 and TRBJ1-1; no definite D call. Trimming left V 0 bases short and J 1 base short, with 7 bases between. Germline V gene data show CDR1 as SGHRS and CDR2 as YFSETQ. The CDR3 is made up of 14 amino acids. CDR3 nucleotide sequence: TGCGCCAGCAGCTTGGGCCGAGAGAACACTGAAGCTTTCTTT. Amino acids: CASSLGRENTEAFF.

The chain employs TRBV3-1 (or the pseudogene TRBV3-2) and TRBJ2-2, with TRBD2 matching over 8 bases. Germline V CDR1 and CDR2: LGHDT, YNNKEL (reference sequence). The CDR3 is made up of 15 amino acids. The V gene end was trimmed by 3 bases and the J gene end by 6 bases; junction bases not matched to a gene: 6. The CDR3 loop reads CASSHHGRAPGELFF. CDR3 in DNA: TGTGCCAGCAGCCATCACGGGAGGGCCCCCGGGGAGCTGTTTTTT.

The DNA of the CDR3 is TGTGCCAGTAGTATCCCCGGGAGTGTCACCTACGAGCAGTACTTC. Protein product: CASSIPGSVTYEQYF. This sequence joins TRBV19 and TRBJ2-7, with TRBD2 as a possible D gene (6 bases). V was clipped by 3 bases and J by 2 bases, with 14 bases between them. This CDR3 has 15 residues. The germline V gene encodes CDR1 LNHDA and CDR2 SQIVND (reference sequence).

V is TRBV6-5 and J is TRBJ1-1; D gene ambiguous. Germline CDR1 reads MNHEY; CDR2 reads SVGAGI. The V end was cut by 5 bases, the J end by 8 bases, with 15 bases between. The CDR3 totals 13 residues. CDR3 region: CASSPQPHLEAFF. CDR3 nucleotides: TGTGCCAGCAGTCCGCAACCCCATCTAGAAGCTTTCTTT.

This clone was detected once. The rearrangement joins TRBV6-4 to TRBJ1-5; perhaps TRBD1 as D (5 bases). The CDR3 runs 13 residues. Trimming cost V 3 bases and J 9 bases, with 12 bases left between them. The germline CDR1 and CDR2 sequences are MRHNA and SNTAGT. The CDR3 protein is CASSDAAGRPQHF. The CDR3 DNA follows: TGTGCCAGCAGTGATGCAGCGGGACGGCCCCAGCATTTT.

This chain connects TRBV5-1 to TRBJ1-2; the D is unclear. The CDR3 has 12 amino acids. Per the germline V gene, CDR1 is SGHRS and CDR2 is YFSETQ. Trimming cost V 1 base and J 8 bases, with 9 bases left between them. The CDR3 here is CASSLNIEGYTF. CDR3 DNA: TGCGCCAGCAGCTTGAATATTGAGGGCTACACCTTC.

The chain has TRBV7-2 and TRBJ2-3, with 9 bases identical to TRBD2. The V gene's germline CDR1 is SGHTA and CDR2 FQGNSA. The CDR3 totals 17 residues. J gave up 8 bases and V 3 bases, and 15 bases lay outside the gene matches. CDR3 loop: CASSFQFSGSVLSTQYF. In DNA, the CDR3 is TGTGCCAGCAGCTTTCAGTTTAGCGGGAGTGTACTTTCTACGCAGTATTTT.

The chain employs TRBV27 and TRBJ1-5; TRBD1 agrees at 7 bases. The CDR3 loop spans 15 amino acids. V shed 4 bases, J shed 1 base, and the junction held 4 bases outside the gene matches. The germline V gene has CDR1 MNHEY and CDR2 SMNVEV (reference sequence). CDR3 loop: CASSYDRVSNQPQHF. The CDR3 DNA sequence: TGTGCCAGCAGTTACGACAGGGTCAGCAATCAGCCCCAGCATTTT.

V gene TRBV4-3 combines with J gene TRBJ1-4; 9 nucleotides match TRBD1. V was clipped by 4 bases and J by 7 bases; unmatched bases: 10. This CDR3 is built from 16 residues. The germline V gene encodes CDR1 LGHNA and CDR2 YSLEER. Here the CDR3 reads CASSPQPGQGSEKLFF. The CDR3 DNA reads TGCGCCAGCAGCCCCCAGCCGGGACAGGGAAGTGAAAAACTGTTTTTT.

This sequence joins TRBV7-9 and TRBJ1-2; TRBD1 might be the D (6 bases). V was trimmed by 5 bases and J by 2 bases, leaving 15 bases between them. The V gene's germline CDR1 is SEHNR and CDR2 FQNEAQ (reference sequence). This CDR3 spans 15 amino acids. In nucleotides, the CDR3 is TGTGCCAGCAGCCAACCGGGACACGAGAACTATGGCTACACCTTC. It specifies CASSQPGHENYGYTF.

This clone was detected once. J is TRBJ2-4 and V is TRBV2; 7 bases are a match to TRBD1. CDR1 SNHLY and CDR2 FYNNEI come from the germline V gene. The CDR3 length is 17 residues. V shed 1 base and J 2 bases; nucleotides not matched to a gene: 8. CDR3 sequence (DNA): TGTGCCAGCAGTGAAGATACAGGGGAATTTTCCAAAAACATTCAGTACTTC. This translates into CASSEDTGEFSKNIQYF.

The V call is TRBV5-1, the J call TRBJ2-7; 15 positions agree with TRBD2. J was trimmed by 6 bases and V by 0 bases; bases with no gene match: 4. Germline lookup yields CDR1 SGHRS and CDR2 YFSETQ. This CDR3 spans 16 amino acids. The CDR3 DNA is TGCGCCAGCAGCTTGGCGGGACTAGCGGGAGGTGGCGAGCAGTACTTC. This translates into CASSLAGLAGGGEQYF.